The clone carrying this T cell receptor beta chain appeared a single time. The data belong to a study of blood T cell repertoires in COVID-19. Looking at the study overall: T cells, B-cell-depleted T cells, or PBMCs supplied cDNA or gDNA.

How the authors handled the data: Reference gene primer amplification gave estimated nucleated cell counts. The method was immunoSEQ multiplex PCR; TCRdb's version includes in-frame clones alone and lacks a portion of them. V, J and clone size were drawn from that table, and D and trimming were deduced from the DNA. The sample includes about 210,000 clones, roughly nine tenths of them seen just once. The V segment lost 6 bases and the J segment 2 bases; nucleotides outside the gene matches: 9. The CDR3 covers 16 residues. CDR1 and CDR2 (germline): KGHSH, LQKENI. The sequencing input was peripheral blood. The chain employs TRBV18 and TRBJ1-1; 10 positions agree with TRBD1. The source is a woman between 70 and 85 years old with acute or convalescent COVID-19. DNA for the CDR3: TGTGCCAGCTCTATACTGGACAGGGGGTCTAACACTGAAGCTTTCTTT. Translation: CASSILDRGSNTEAFF. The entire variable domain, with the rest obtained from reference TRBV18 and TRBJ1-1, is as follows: NAGVMQNPRHLVRRRGQEARLRCSPMKGHSHVYWYRQLPEEGLKFMVYLQKENIIDESGMPKERFSAEFPKEGPSILRIQQVVRGDSAAYFCASSILDRGSNTEAFFGQGTRLTVV.